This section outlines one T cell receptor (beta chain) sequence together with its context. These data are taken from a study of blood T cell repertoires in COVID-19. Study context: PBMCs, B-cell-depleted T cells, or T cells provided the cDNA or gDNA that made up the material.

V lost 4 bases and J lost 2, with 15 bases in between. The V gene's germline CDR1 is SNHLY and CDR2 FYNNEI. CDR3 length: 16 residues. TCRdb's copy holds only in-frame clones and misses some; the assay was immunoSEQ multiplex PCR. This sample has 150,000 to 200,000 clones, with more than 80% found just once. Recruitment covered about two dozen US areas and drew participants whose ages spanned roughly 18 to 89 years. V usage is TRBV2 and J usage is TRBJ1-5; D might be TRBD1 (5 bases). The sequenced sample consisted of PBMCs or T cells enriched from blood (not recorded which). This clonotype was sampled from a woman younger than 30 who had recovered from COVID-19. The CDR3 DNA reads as TGTGCCAGCAGTGGGGGCCGCAGTCCGGGCAATCAGCCCCAGCATTTT. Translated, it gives CASSGGRSPGNQPQHF.